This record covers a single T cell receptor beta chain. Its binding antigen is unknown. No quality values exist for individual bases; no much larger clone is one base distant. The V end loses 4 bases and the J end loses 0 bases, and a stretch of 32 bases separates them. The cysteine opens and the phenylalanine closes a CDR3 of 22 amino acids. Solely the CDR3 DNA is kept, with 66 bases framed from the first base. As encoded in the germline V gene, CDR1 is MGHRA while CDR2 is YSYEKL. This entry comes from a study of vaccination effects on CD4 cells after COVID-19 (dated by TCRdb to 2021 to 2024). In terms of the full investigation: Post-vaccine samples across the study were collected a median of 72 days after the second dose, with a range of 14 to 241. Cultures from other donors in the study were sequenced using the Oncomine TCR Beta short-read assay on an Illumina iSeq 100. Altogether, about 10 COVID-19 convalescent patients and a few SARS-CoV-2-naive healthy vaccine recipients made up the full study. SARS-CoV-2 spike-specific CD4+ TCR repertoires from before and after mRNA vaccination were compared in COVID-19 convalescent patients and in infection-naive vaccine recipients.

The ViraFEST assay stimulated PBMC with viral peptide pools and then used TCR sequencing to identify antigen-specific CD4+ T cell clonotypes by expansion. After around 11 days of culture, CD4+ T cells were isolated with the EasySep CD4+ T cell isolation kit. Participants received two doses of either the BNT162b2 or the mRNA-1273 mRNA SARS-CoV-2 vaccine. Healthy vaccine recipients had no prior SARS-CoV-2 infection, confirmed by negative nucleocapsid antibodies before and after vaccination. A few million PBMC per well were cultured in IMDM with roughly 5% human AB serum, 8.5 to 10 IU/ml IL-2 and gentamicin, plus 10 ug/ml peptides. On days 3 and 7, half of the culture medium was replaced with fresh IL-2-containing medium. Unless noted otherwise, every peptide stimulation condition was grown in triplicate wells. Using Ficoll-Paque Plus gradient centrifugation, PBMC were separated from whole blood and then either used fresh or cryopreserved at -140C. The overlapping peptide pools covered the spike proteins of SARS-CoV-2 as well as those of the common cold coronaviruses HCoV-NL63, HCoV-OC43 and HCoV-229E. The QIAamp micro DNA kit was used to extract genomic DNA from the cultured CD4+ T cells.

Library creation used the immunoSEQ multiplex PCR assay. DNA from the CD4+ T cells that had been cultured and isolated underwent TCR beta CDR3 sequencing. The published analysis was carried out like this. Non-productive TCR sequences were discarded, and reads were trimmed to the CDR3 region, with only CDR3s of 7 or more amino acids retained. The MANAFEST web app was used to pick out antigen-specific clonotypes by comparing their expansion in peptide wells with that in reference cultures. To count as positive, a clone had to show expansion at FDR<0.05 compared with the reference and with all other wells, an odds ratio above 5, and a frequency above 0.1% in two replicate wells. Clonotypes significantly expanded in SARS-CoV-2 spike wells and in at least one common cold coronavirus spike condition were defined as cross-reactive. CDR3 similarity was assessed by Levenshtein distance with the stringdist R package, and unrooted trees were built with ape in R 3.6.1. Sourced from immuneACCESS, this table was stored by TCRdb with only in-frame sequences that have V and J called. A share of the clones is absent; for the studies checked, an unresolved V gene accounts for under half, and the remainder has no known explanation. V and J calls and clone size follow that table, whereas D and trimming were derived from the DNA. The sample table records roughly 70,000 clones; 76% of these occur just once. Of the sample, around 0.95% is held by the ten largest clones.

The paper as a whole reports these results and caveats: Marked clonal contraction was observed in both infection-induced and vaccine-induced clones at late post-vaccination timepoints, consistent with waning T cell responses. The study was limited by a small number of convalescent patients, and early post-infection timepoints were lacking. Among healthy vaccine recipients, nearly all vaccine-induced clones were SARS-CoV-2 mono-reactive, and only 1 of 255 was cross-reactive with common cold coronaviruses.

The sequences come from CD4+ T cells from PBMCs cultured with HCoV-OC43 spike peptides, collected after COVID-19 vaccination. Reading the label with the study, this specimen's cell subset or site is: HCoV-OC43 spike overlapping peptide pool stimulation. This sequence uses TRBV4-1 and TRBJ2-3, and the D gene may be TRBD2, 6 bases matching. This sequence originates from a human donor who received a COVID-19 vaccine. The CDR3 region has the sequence CASSPQAPGTVPFAGSTDTQYF. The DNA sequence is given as TGCGCCAGCAGCCCCCAAGCCCCAGGGACGGTGCCCTTCGCGGGGAGCACAGATACGCAGTATTTT.